This T cell receptor beta chain was documented in a study of blood T cell repertoires in COVID-19. About the research overall: Samples came from the United States, Italy and Spain, spanning acute and convalescent COVID-19. Sample material is recorded as cDNA or gDNA derived from T cells, B-cell-depleted T cells, or PBMCs.

The CDR3 is made up of 15 amino acids. CDR1 and CDR2 from the germline V gene are SGHTA and FQGNSA. V was shortened by 0 bases and J by 8 bases, with 13 bases between the two germline ends. Source study methods: Using reference gene primer amplification, nucleated cell counts were estimated. Profiling relied on immunoSEQ multiplex PCR, and the TCRdb table lists in-frame clones only, not all of them. The V and J calls and clone size come from that table; D and trimming were worked out from the DNA. The sample lists 150,000 or so clones, more than 70% seen once, with about 4% in the top ten. In terms of age and location, participants ranged from roughly 18 to 90 years and lived in under 30 US areas.

This TCR was recovered from a woman in her fifties or sixties in a cohort exposed to, infected with or recovered from COVID-19 (not recorded which). The specimen sequenced was PBMCs or T cells enriched from blood (not recorded which). The chain carries TRBV7-2 and TRBJ1-4; D not resolved. The CDR3 protein is CASSLAPAQQEKLFF. DNA of the CDR3: TGTGCCAGCAGCTTAGCGCCGGCCCAACAGGAAAAACTGTTTTTT.